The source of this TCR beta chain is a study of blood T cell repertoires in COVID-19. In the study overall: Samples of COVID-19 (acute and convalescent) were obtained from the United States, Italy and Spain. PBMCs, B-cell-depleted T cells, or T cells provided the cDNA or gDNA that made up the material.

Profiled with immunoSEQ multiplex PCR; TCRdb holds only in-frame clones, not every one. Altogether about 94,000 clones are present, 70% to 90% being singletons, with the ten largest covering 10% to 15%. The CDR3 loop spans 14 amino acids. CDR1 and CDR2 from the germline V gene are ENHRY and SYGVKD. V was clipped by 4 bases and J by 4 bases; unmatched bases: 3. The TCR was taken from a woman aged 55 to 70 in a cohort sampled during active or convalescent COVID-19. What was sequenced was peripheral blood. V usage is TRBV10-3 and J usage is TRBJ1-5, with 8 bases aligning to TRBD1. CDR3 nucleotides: TGTGCCATCAGTGTCGGACAGGGAAATCAGCCCCAGCATTTT. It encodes CAISVGQGNQPQHF.